This TCR beta chain came from a study of PD-L1 blockade in urothelial cancer (dated by TCRdb to the late 2010s). In the study overall: All patients started therapy around 2014 and received atezolizumab 1,200 mg intravenously every 3 weeks. About 90% of the roughly 30 patients were identified as males with urothelial cancer of bladder origin, and a prior smoking history was reported by 18 of 29 patients. Patients had an ECOG performance status of 0 or 1 and had received between 0 and 3 prior chemotherapy regimens. Blood samples were analyzed at 3 weeks after treatment start (second dose) and at 6 weeks after treatment start. A median of about 140,000 T cells and 83,000 or so unique TCRs was obtained from blood samples, and a median clonality of around 0.08 was observed. The study, an exploratory multi-omic analysis, examined somatic, immune and clinical correlates of response to PD-L1 blockade with atezolizumab in urothelial cancer. TCR sequencing covered pretreatment tumor samples and matched, serially collected peripheral blood taken before and after atezolizumab treatment. Durable clinical benefit was defined as progression-free survival longer than 6 months, and TCR features were also tested against progression-free and overall survival. In the same patients who had TCR sequencing, pretreatment tumors also underwent whole exome sequencing and RNA sequencing. Eight to ten patients achieved durable clinical benefit and some 21 did not. Pretreatment blood TCR-seq was available for 27 to 30 patients, at least one posttreatment blood collection was obtained for some 25 patients, and tumor TCR-seq was available for some 25 patients. The study at large found these results: Because the sample size was small (n ≈ 28) and many of the analyses were exploratory, the results are meant to be hypothesis-generating. Improved progression-free and overall survival was associated with having pretreatment peripheral blood TCR clonality below the median. Among patients with durable benefit, tumor-associated TCR clones showed greater expansion in peripheral blood 3 weeks after treatment started (n = 22, p = 0.022).

Each PCR received spiked-in synthetic TCR analog templates so that absolute template abundance could be estimated from read counts. TCRbeta CDR3 regions were amplified from genomic DNA with bias-controlled V and J gene primers using the immunoSEQ assay. Sequencing of rearranged TCRbeta segments was done at approximately 20X coverage. From the authors' description of their analysis: Clustering was used to correct sequencing errors, and CDR3s were annotated against IMGT to assign V, D and J genes. Downstream analyses used only productive TCRbeta rearrangements and left out out-of-frame or stop-codon sequences. To compute clonality, Shannon entropy was normalized by the log of the number of unique productive sequences and then subtracted from one. Clones differing between time points or between blood and tumor were identified by Fisher's exact test with Benjamini-Hochberg correction at adjusted p below 0.01. TCRdb limited this immuneACCESS table to in-frame rearrangements with V and J called. A share of clones is missing; checked studies link under half to unresolved V genes, and the rest is unexplained. For V, J and clone size, that table is used; D and trimming come from the DNA. The sample table shows more than 60,000 clones, and about 88% are seen once. The ten top clones hold 11% of the sample.

V lost 2 bases and J lost 1 base; the stretch between them is 16 bases long. The CDR3 has 16 amino acids, counting the end cysteine and phenylalanine. Of all the DNA, just the CDR3 is kept, 48 bases in frame from base 1. Per the germline V gene, SGHRS is the CDR1 and YFSETQ is the CDR2. Per the publication, the time point label means: peripheral blood 6 weeks after treatment start. A total of 25 to 35 patients with locally advanced or metastatic urothelial carcinoma, treated at Memorial Sloan Kettering on a trial protocol, made up the cohort. Peripheral blood mononuclear cells were collected pretreatment and during treatment, at between 1 and 8 total time points per patient. The Qiagen DNeasy Blood extraction kit was used to purify genomic DNA from total PBMCs and tumor samples. Collected pretreatment and during treatment, PBMCs were isolated and stored as previously described. This clone was found once. No cognate antigen has been identified for it. It has no much larger one-base neighbor in the sample; base qualities were not kept.

The source material was PBMCs, sampled around atezolizumab (anti-PD-L1) treatment. The chain couples TRBV5-1 to TRBJ2-7; possibly the D gene is TRBD1, per 6 matching bases. This sequence was found in a man aged 60 to 75 with urothelial cancer. The nucleotide sequence reads TGCGCCAGCAGCTTTTCGACAGGTCTATTTTCCTACGAGCAGTACTTC. Its amino acids are CASSFSTGLFSYEQYF.